Sequencing of this T cell receptor (beta chain) was carried out in a study of cytotoxic CD8 clonotypes in ibrutinib-treated CLL. Overall study findings and caveats: Different sampling times were used for sustained-remission and progressing patients. Rare overall, public clonotypes shrank or held steady under therapy.

As regards this clone: Its specificity is unknown.

Deep sequencing aimed at 1 in 200,000 to 1 in 1 million T cells' resolution. TCRdb's table, derived via immunoSEQ multiplex PCR, lists solely in-frame clones and lacks some. Counted here are some 150,000 clones, roughly three quarters occurring once; the ten biggest clones make up 9.5% to 15%. Trimming pared 6 bases from V and 6 bases from J, leaving 18 bases between. Germline CDR1 MNHEY, CDR2 SMNVEV (reference sequence). The CDR3 extends over 15 amino acids. The sequenced sample was PBMCs, obtained after 12 months of ibrutinib treatment. This clonotype was obtained from a human donor with chronic lymphocytic leukemia. J is TRBJ2-1 and V is TRBV27; no firm D call. CDR3 residues: CASSRILGMFNEQFF. The CDR3 nucleotides are TGTGCCAGCAGCAGAATTCTGGGGATGTTCAATGAGCAGTTCTTC.